These 10 T cell receptor beta chains share one sample of origin, sequenced in a study of OX40 agonist ivuxolimab in advanced cancers. Clones were sequenced by immunoSEQ multiplex PCR, and TCRdb holds only the in-frame ones, with some missing. The profile shows approximately 81,000 clones, approximately 94% of them singletons. This specimen was CD4+ or CD8+ T cells sorted from blood, taken in a trial of the OX40 agonist ivuxolimab. Receptors originate from an adult with an advanced solid tumor such as melanoma, head and neck, liver or kidney cancer.

V and J are TRBV5-6 and TRBJ2-3; the D gene is possibly TRBD2 (6 bases). Germline V gene lookup returns CDR1 SGHDT and CDR2 YYEEEE. The V end was cut by 3 bases, the J end by 9 bases, with 17 bases between. The CDR3 totals 14 residues. The CDR3 coding sequence is TGTGCCAGCAGCTGGGGGGACCGACCGGGGACGCAGTATTTT. This translates into CASSWGDRPGTQYF.

This chain connects TRBV28 to TRBJ2-1, with 7 positions matching TRBD1. Germline V gene data show CDR1 as MDHEN and CDR2 as SYDVKM. With 3 bases clipped from V and 5 bases from J, the junction kept 7 bases outside the gene matches. The CDR3 has 15 amino acids. The DNA for the CDR3 is TGTGCCAGCAGTTTCAAGGGGGCAGTGAACAATGAGCAGTTCTTC. Its translation: CASSFKGAVNNEQFF.

V usage is TRBV29-1 and J usage is TRBJ2-4; D unresolved. Germline-derived CDR1 and CDR2 are SQVTM and ANQGSEA. Trimming stripped 4 bases from V and 8 bases from J, with 6 bases between. The length of the CDR3 is 10 residues. The CDR3 DNA sequence: TGCAGCGTTGCCGATTACATTCAGTACTTC. Protein sequence: CSVADYIQYF.

V is TRBV28 and J is TRBJ1-1; no definite D call. Deletions cut 5 bases from V and 3 bases from J, with 10 bases between. The CDR3 covers 13 residues. The germline CDR1 and CDR2 sequences are MDHEN and SYDVKM. The DNA for the CDR3 is TGTGCCAGCAGTGAAGGGTGGGACACTGAAGCTTTCTTT. It specifies CASSEGWDTEAFF.

V gene TRBV7-6 combines with J gene TRBJ2-1; 9 nucleotides line up with TRBD1. Germline trimming cut 5 bases from V and 6 bases from J; bases unmatched to any gene: 11. Germline-derived CDR1 and CDR2 are SGHVS and FNYEAQ. There are 16 residues in the CDR3. The CDR3 sequence is CASSTPVDRGGNEQFF. In nucleotides, the CDR3 is TGTGCCAGCAGCACGCCCGTTGACAGGGGGGGCAATGAGCAGTTCTTC.

CDR3 DNA sequence: TGTGCCAGCAGTGTGGACAGGGGAAAGACCCAGTACTTC. This gives the protein CASSVDRGKTQYF. The gene calls are TRBV27 and TRBJ2-5; 9 bases match TRBD1. This CDR3 comprises 13 residues. The V segment lost 5 bases and the J segment 6 bases; nucleotides outside the gene matches: 4. Germline CDR1 MNHEY, CDR2 SMNVEV (reference sequence).

Only one count was recorded for this clone. The V gene is TRBV2, the J gene TRBJ2-2; tentatively, D is TRBD1 (5 bases). There are 14 residues in the CDR3. CDR1 is SNHLY and CDR2 is FYNNEI in the germline V gene. V was trimmed by 4 bases and J by 2 bases, leaving 8 bases between them. The CDR3 DNA reads as TGTGCCAGCAGTGCAGGGCCCAACACCGGGGAGCTGTTTTTT. Translated: CASSAGPNTGELFF. The full variable domain, completed using reference TRBV2 and TRBJ2-2, is EPEVTQTPSHQVTQMGQEVILRCVPISNHLYFYWYRQILGQKVEFLVSFYNNEISEKSEIFDDQFSVERPDGSNFTLKIRSTKLEDSAMYFCASSAGPNTGELFFGEGSRLTVL.

This clone was picked up a small number of times. Within the sample, other DNA sequences also encode this same CDR3. The CDR3 loop reads CASSLTGGEQYF. CDR3 sequence (DNA): TGTGCCAGCAGTTTGACAGGTGGAGAGCAGTACTTC. The J gene is TRBJ2-7, the V gene TRBV27, with a weak D call TRBD1 (6 bases). This CDR3 contains 12 residues. Germline V gene data show CDR1 as MNHEY and CDR2 as SMNVEV (reference sequence). Trimming removed 3 bases from V and 7 bases from J, with 10 bases in between.

The gene calls are TRBV29-1 and TRBJ2-2; tentatively, D is TRBD1 (6 bases). The V gene lost 6 bases and the J gene lost 1 base, with 12 bases spanning the gap. This CDR3 comprises 14 residues. Per germline, CDR1 SQVTM and CDR2 ANQGSEA. The DNA of the CDR3 is TGCAGCGTAACCCAGACAGGGAACACCGGGGAGCTGTTTTTT. This gives the protein CSVTQTGNTGELFF.

The rearrangement uses TRBV5-6 and TRBJ2-7; D remains unclear. Germline assignment: CDR1 SGHDT and CDR2 YYEEEE. There are 15 residues in the CDR3. V gave up 0 bases and J gave up 5 bases, with 15 bases separating them. CDR3 loop: CASSLGVGDRDEQYF. The CDR3 coding sequence is TGTGCCAGCAGCTTGGGGGTGGGCGATAGAGACGAGCAGTACTTC.